This entry describes one T cell receptor (beta chain). The source of the sample is a study of blood T cell repertoires in COVID-19. Study summary: From the United States, Italy and Spain came samples of acute and convalescent COVID-19. PBMCs, B-cell-depleted T cells, or T cells provided the cDNA or gDNA that made up the material.

Original analysis: Estimation of nucleated cell counts relied on the amplification of reference gene primers. Using immunoSEQ multiplex PCR, the repertoire was profiled, and TCRdb retains in-frame clones only, with some absent. The V and J calls and clone size are taken from that table; D and trimming were inferred from the DNA. The sample has approximately 290,000 clones; 75% to 90% are singletons. Germline lookup yields CDR1 MDHEN and CDR2 SYDVKM. The CDR3 has 14 amino acids. V lost 7 bases and J lost 2; bases outside the gene matches: 2. The specimen was peripheral blood. The rearrangement joins TRBV28 to TRBJ2-7; 13 bases are a match to TRBD2. The source is a woman in her sixties or seventies with acute or convalescent COVID-19. CDR3 sequence reads: CASTGLAGAYEQYF. In DNA, the CDR3 is TGTGCCAGCACCGGACTAGCGGGGGCCTACGAGCAGTACTTC. The full variable domain, completed using reference TRBV28 and TRBJ2-7, is DVKVTQSSRYLVKRTGEKVFLECVQDMDHENMFWYRQDPGLGLRLIYFSYDVKMKEKGDIPEGYSVSREKKERFSLILESASTNQTSMYLCASTGLAGAYEQYFGPGTRLTVT.